The 27 T cell receptor beta chains in this list originate from one sample, sequenced in a study of CD8+CD57+ T cells in acquired aplastic anemia. An expansion of CD8+CD57+ cells by flow cytometry had been shown in patients chosen for sequencing. Using genomic DNA as the template, TCR beta VDJ and CDR3 profiling was carried out. One entry per CDR3 protein results from TCRdb running MiXCR on the reads. The table shows 150,000 to 200,000 distinct CDR3 sequences, with roughly half occurring only once. Sequences were obtained from sorted CD4+, CD8+, or CD8+CD57+ T cells (not recorded which) from PBMCs. The receptors stem from a human donor with aplastic anemia.

Remarks on this clonotype: A much larger clone differs from this one at a single base, so this may be a read error. The chain uses TRBV11-3 and TRBJ2-3; no definite D call. Germline loops: CDR1 SGHNT, CDR2 YENEEA. CDR3 length: 12 residues. V was clipped by 5 bases and J by 6 bases, with 9 bases between them. CDR3 sequence: CASSPVMDTQYF. For the CDR3, the DNA is TGTGCCAGCAGCCCTGTAATGGATACGCAGTATTTT.

This rearrangement joins TRBV2 to TRBJ2-7; 10 bases are shared with TRBD1. The CDR3 runs 14 residues. The germline V gene has CDR1 SNHLY and CDR2 FYNNEI. The chain's CDR3 is CASRGDRGPYEQYF. CDR3 nucleotide sequence: TGTGCGAGTCGGGGGGACAGGGGTCCCTACGAGCAGTACTTC.

The chain uses TRBV19 and TRBJ1-1, with 7 bases aligning to TRBD1. CDR1 LNHDA and CDR2 SQIVND come from the germline V gene (reference sequence). This CDR3 has 14 amino acids. J lost 4 bases, V lost 1 base, and 3 bases had no gene match. CDR3 nucleotides: TGTGCCAGTAGTATAGGACAGGGCTCCACTGAAGCTTTCTTT. Translating gives CASSIGQGSTEAFF.

This rearrangement joins TRBV10-1 to TRBJ2-7, with 7 positions matching TRBD2. The CDR3 extends over 15 amino acids. The germline V gene has CDR1 WNHNN and CDR2 SYGVQD (reference sequence). With V trimmed by 3 bases and J by 3 bases, 8 bases remained unmatched. CDR3 protein: CASSDVPSGRYEQYF. CDR3 DNA sequence: TGCGCCAGCAGTGACGTGCCTAGCGGTCGCTACGAGCAGTACTTC.

This clonotype was found many times. V is TRBV5-1 and J is TRBJ2-5; D tentatively reads TRBD1 or TRBD2 (5 bases each). The CDR3 spans 15 residues. Germline V lookup: CDR1 SGHRS, CDR2 YFSETQ. V was shortened by 4 bases and J by 9 bases, with 22 bases between the two germline ends. The CDR3 sequence: CASSGSDWGQAAQYF. The CDR3 nucleotides are TGCGCCAGCAGCGGGTCGGACTGGGGCCAAGCGGCCCAGTACTTC.

This clonotype was seen only a few times. This rearrangement joins TRBV15 to TRBJ2-7; D is ambiguous. V was cut by 1 base and J by 0 bases, with 4 bases left in between. Germline lookup yields CDR1 LNHNV and CDR2 YYDKDF (reference sequence). CDR3 length: 13 amino acids. The CDR3 spells CATSRVDSYEQYF. CDR3 DNA sequence: TGTGCCACCAGCAGAGTGGACTCCTACGAGCAGTACTTC.

This chain connects TRBV2 to TRBJ2-7, with D possibly matching TRBD1 (6 bases). Trimming removed 7 bases at V and 0 bases at J, with 13 bases between. The CDR3 has 14 residues. CDR1 and CDR2 (germline): SNHLY, FYNNEI. Written as DNA, the CDR3 is TGTGCCAGCACCCGGACAGATAGCTCCTACGAGCAGTACTTC. It specifies CASTRTDSSYEQYF.

The chain carries TRBV7-9 and TRBJ2-7, with D unclear. The CDR3 spans 13 residues. CDR1 is SEHNR, CDR2 FQNEAQ, per germline (reference sequence). Deletions cut 7 bases from V and 0 bases from J, with 10 bases between. The CDR3 protein is CASTSSRSYEQYF. The DNA of the CDR3 is TGTGCCAGCACGAGTTCCCGCTCCTACGAGCAGTACTTC.

J is TRBJ2-6 and V is TRBV7-2; no clear D gene. V was shortened by 5 bases and J by 4 bases, with 6 bases between the two germline ends. The length of the CDR3 is 13 residues. Per the germline V gene, CDR1 is SGHTA and CDR2 is FQGNSA. The CDR3 spells CASSPEGANVLTF. In DNA, the CDR3 is TGTGCCAGCAGCCCAGAGGGGGCCAACGTCCTGACTTTC.

This clonotype was counted between two and nine times. The CDR3 is CATQSSGGIKKHNEQFF. The CDR3 DNA sequence: TGTGCCACCCAATCTAGCGGGGGAATCAAGAAACACAATGAGCAGTTCTTC. The chain recombines TRBV10-3 with TRBJ2-1; 10 nucleotides match TRBD2. Germline V gives CDR1 ENHRY, CDR2 SYGVKD. This CDR3 has 17 amino acids. After removal of 10 bases from V and 5 bases from J, the junction contained 17 bases not matched to a gene.

V is TRBV10-2 and J is TRBJ1-6; 7 bases are a match to TRBD1. The CDR3 length is 13 residues. V dropped 3 bases and J dropped 10; count of bases not matched to a gene: 3. The germline gives CDR1 WSHSY, CDR2 SAAADI. CDR3 residues: CASSDQGGSPLHF. The CDR3 DNA sequence: TGCGCCAGCAGTGACCAGGGGGGATCACCCCTCCACTTT.

In DNA, the CDR3 is TGCAGTGCTATGGTCTGGAGGGGGATTAACAATGAGCAGTTCTTC. Amino acids: CSAMVWRGINNEQFF. The chain is built from TRBV20-1 and TRBJ2-1; D is tentatively TRBD1 or TRBD2 (6 bases each). CDR1 is DFQATT and CDR2 is SNEGSKA in the germline V gene (reference sequence). This CDR3 contains 15 residues. V was clipped by 4 bases and J by 5 bases, with 18 bases between them.

This clonotype showed up just a few times. This sequence joins TRBV18 and TRBJ1-5; weak D call: TRBD1 (5 bases). CDR3 length: 15 residues. Per the germline V gene, CDR1 is KGHSH and CDR2 is LQKENI. Trimming took off 1 base at V and 1 base at J, with 8 bases between the two ends. The CDR3 region is CASSPLGDSNQPQHF. The CDR3 bases are TGTGCCAGCTCACCACTTGGGGACAGCAATCAGCCCCAGCATTTT.

This clonotype was seen a few times. The V gene is TRBV3-1, the J gene TRBJ2-5; D is ambiguous. Trimming shortened V by 0 bases and J by 1 base, and 12 bases separated the two germline ends. This CDR3 region has 16 residues. Germline V CDR1 and CDR2: LGHDT, YNNKEL (reference sequence). The CDR3 is CASSQDLGAGQETQYF. The CDR3, as DNA: TGTGCCAGCAGCCAAGATCTGGGCGCAGGCCAAGAGACCCAGTACTTC.

This clonotype was seen a few times. This chain connects TRBV7-6 to TRBJ2-1; TRBD2 might be the D (5 bases). V was pared by 5 bases and J by 6 bases, with 11 bases between. The CDR3 runs to 13 residues. The germline gives CDR1 SGHVS, CDR2 FNYEAQ. The CDR3 spells CASSATSSNEQFF. The CDR3 coding sequence is TGTGCCAGCAGCGCTACTAGTTCCAATGAGCAGTTCTTC. Filled out from reference TRBV7-6 and TRBJ2-1, the complete variable domain reads GAGVSQSPRYKVTKRGQDVALRCDPISGHVSLYWYRQALGQGPEFLTYFNYEAQQDKSGLPNDRFSAERPEGSISTLTIQRTEQRDSAMYRCASSATSSNEQFFGPGTRLTVL.

This clonotype showed up many times. The rearrangement joins TRBV14 to TRBJ1-2; D is undetermined. Germline CDR1 and CDR2: SGHDN and FVKESK. The V end was cut by 0 bases, the J end by 0 bases, with 8 bases between. There are 15 residues in the CDR3. CDR3 sequence (DNA): TGTGCCAGCAGCCAAGATCTGGGCCCTAACTATGGCTACACCTTC. Translated, it gives CASSQDLGPNYGYTF. Filled out from reference TRBV14 and TRBJ1-2, the complete variable domain reads EAGVTQFPSHSVIEKGQTVTLRCDPISGHDNLYWYRRVMGKEIKFLLHFVKESKQDESGMPNNRFLAERTGGTYSTLKVQPAELEDSGVYFCASSQDLGPNYGYTFGSGTRLTVV.

The rearrangement uses TRBV7-6 and TRBJ2-7; 11 bases are a match to TRBD1. This CDR3 region has 16 residues. The junction had 8 bases not matched to a gene; V was cut back by 5 bases and J by 2 bases. CDR1 and CDR2 (germline): SGHVS, FNYEAQ. CDR3 coding DNA: TGTGCCAGCAGCCCGACGTGGGGACAGGGGGCCTACGAGCAGTACTTC. Residues: CASSPTWGQGAYEQYF.

The chain links TRBV5-6 to TRBJ2-4; tentative D call: TRBD2 (6 bases). CDR3 length: 15 amino acids. Per the germline V gene, CDR1 is SGHDT and CDR2 is YYEEEE. Trimming removed 3 bases from V and 3 bases from J, with 13 bases in between. Written as DNA, the CDR3 is TGTGCCAGCAGCTGGGCCGGGAGCATCAAAAACATTCAGTACTTC. Protein: CASSWAGSIKNIQYF.

This clonotype was seen once. The J gene is TRBJ2-6, the V gene TRBV19; no clear D. The CDR3 loop spans 15 amino acids. V was trimmed by 5 bases and J by 2 bases, leaving 10 bases between them. Looked up from germline, CDR1 is LNHDA and CDR2 is SQIVND (reference sequence). The CDR3 reads CASSPSGTGANVLTF. The CDR3 region has the DNA TGTGCCAGTAGTCCGTCCGGCACTGGGGCCAACGTCCTGACTTTC.

V usage is TRBV24-1 and J usage is TRBJ2-3; D ambiguous. This CDR3 comprises 10 residues. Trimming pared 9 bases from V and 5 bases from J, leaving 5 bases between. Germline loops: CDR1 KGHDR, CDR2 SFDVKD. The CDR3 protein is CATPKDTQYF. The CDR3 region has the DNA TGTGCCACCCCCAAAGATACGCAGTATTTT.

The J gene is TRBJ2-2, the V gene TRBV7-6; D remains unclear. This CDR3 contains 14 residues. V lost 6 bases and J 0 bases, leaving 8 bases between the germline ends. In germline, CDR1 is SGHVS, CDR2 FNYEAQ. CDR3 DNA sequence: TGTGCCAGCAGTGGGAATTCGAACACCGGGGAGCTGTTTTTT. Translating gives CASSGNSNTGELFF.

Only a few counts were recorded for this clonotype. This likely comes from a read error, as the CDR3 has no conserved phenylalanine or tryptophan at its end. The DNA is left out, because the CDR3 cannot be placed on it with certainty; the CDR3 is given as TCRdb lists it. The rearrangement links TRBV3-1 to TRBJ2-1; the D call in the table, TRBD2, was not verified against the DNA. The V gene's germline CDR1 is LGHDT and CDR2 YNNKEL (reference sequence). The CDR3 extends over 12 residues, inclusive of both ends. Here the CDR3 reads CASSLSGLAPVS.

The chain is built from TRBV12-3 or TRBV12-4 and TRBJ2-1; no clear D. Trimming stripped 5 bases from V and 2 bases from J, with 13 bases between. The CDR3 is 15 amino acids. CDR3 DNA sequence: TGTGCCAGCAGTCTCAGACCTCTAACCTACAATGAGCAGTTCTTC. Translating it yields CASSLRPLTYNEQFF.

This clonotype was recorded at least ten times. The chain joins TRBV5-1 to TRBJ2-7; TRBD1 agrees at 12 bases. The CDR3 is 15 amino acids. Per germline, CDR1 SGHRS and CDR2 YFSETQ. The V gene end was trimmed by 3 bases and the J gene end by 12 bases; junction bases not matched to a gene: 13. CDR3 protein: CASSYLSGQGATPYF. As DNA, the CDR3 is TGCGCCAGCAGCTATTTATCGGGACAGGGGGCTACGCCGTACTTC. Filled out from reference TRBV5-1 and TRBJ2-7, the complete variable domain reads KAGVTQTPRYLIKTRGQQVTLSCSPISGHRSVSWYQQTPGQGLQFLFEYFSETQRNKGNFPGRFSGRQFSNSRSEMNVSTLELGDSALYLCASSYLSGQGATPYFGPGTRLTVT.

This clonotype was seen once. Possible read error: a much larger clone is one base away. This chain uses TRBV12-3 or TRBV12-4 with TRBJ2-5; D might be TRBD2 (5 bases). Trimming left V 4 bases short and J 1 base short, with 19 bases between. This CDR3 comprises 17 residues. Written as DNA, the CDR3 is TGTGCCAGCAGTTACCCCAGACCCACTAGGGTCCAAGAGACCCAGTACTTC. Amino acid sequence: CASSYPRPTRVQETQYF.

The chain carries TRBV19 and TRBJ2-3; D remains ambiguous. Trimming left V 5 bases short and J 0 bases short, with 9 bases between. The germline CDR1 and CDR2 sequences are LNHDA and SQIVND (reference sequence). The CDR3 is made up of 14 amino acids. This CDR3 reads CASSPRPSTDTQYF. CDR3 nucleotide sequence: TGTGCCAGTAGTCCAAGGCCTAGCACAGATACGCAGTATTTT.

The chain employs TRBV7-2 and TRBJ2-5; D ambiguous. V was shortened by 4 bases and J by 5 bases, with 11 bases between the two germline ends. This CDR3 has 13 residues. CDR1 is SGHTA, CDR2 FQGNSA, per germline. Here the CDR3 DNA reads TGTGCCAGCAGCTCCTCCCTTAGCGAGACCCAGTACTTC. Translation gives CASSSSLSETQYF.